The 7 T cell receptor beta chains reported below all come from one sample, sequenced in a study of CD8+CD57+ T cells in acquired aplastic anemia. According to the study, genomic DNA was the template for TCR beta VDJ and CDR3 profiling. One entry per CDR3 protein results from TCRdb running MiXCR on the reads. The sample yields 170,000 or so distinct CDR3 sequences, 55% to 65% seen once. In patients chosen for sequencing, flow cytometry had shown CD8+CD57+ cell expansion. The sample taken for sequencing was sorted CD4+, CD8+, or CD8+CD57+ T cells (not recorded which) from PBMCs. The receptors were gathered from a human donor with aplastic anemia.

This clonotype occurred a few times. The chain recombines TRBV12-5 with TRBJ2-5; D unresolved. CDR3 size: 17 residues. Germline V gene sequence: CDR1 LGHNT, CDR2 FRNRAP. Written as DNA, the CDR3 is TGTGCCAGCAGTTTAGCTTACGGGCGGCCGGGCGGAGAGACCCAGTACTTC. Amino acid sequence: CASSLAYGRPGGETQYF. The whole variable domain, filled in from reference TRBV12-5 and TRBJ2-5, reads DARVTQTPRHKVTEMGQEVTMRCQPILGHNTVFWYRQTMMQGLELLAYFRNRAPLDDSGMPKDRFSAEMPDATLATLKIQPSEPRDSAVYFCASSLAYGRPGGETQYFGPGTRLLVL.

This clonotype appeared many times. The chain joins TRBV29-1 to TRBJ2-7; D gene uncertain. Trimming removed 7 bases from V and 0 bases from J, with 13 bases in between. CDR3 length: 13 amino acids. Germline V lookup: CDR1 SQVTM, CDR2 ANQGSEA. The CDR3 here is CSARLPSSYEQYF. The CDR3 coding sequence is TGCAGCGCTCGGTTGCCCAGCTCCTACGAGCAGTACTTC.

The V gene is TRBV25-1, the J gene TRBJ2-2, with 7 bases lining up with TRBD2. This CDR3 contains 15 residues. V lost 6 bases to trimming and J lost 4 bases; unmatched junction nucleotides: 8. Looked up from germline, CDR1 is MGHDK and CDR2 is SYGVNS. CDR3 nucleotide sequence: TGTGCCAGCAGGCGGACTAGAGCGGGCACCGGGGAGCTGTTTTTT. It codes for CASRRTRAGTGELFF. The whole variable domain, filled in from reference TRBV25-1 and TRBJ2-2, reads EADIYQTPRYLVIGTGKKITLECSQTMGHDKMYWYQQDPGMELHLIHYSYGVNSTEKGDLSSESTVSRIRTEHFPLTLESARPSHTSQYLCASRRTRAGTGELFFGEGSRLTVL.

This chain links TRBV29-1 with TRBJ2-7; D gene ambiguous. This CDR3 contains 11 residues. The V end lost 8 bases, the J end lost 6 bases, and 14 bases lay between the germline ends. CDR1 and CDR2 from the germline V gene are SQVTM and ANQGSEA. This CDR3 reads CSLVLFREQYF. The CDR3 nucleotides are TGCAGCTTGGTCTTATTCCGCGAGCAGTACTTC.

Regarding this clonotype: A read error may produce the germline difference seen at one junction end. The chain couples TRBV15 to TRBJ2-7; D might be TRBD1 or TRBD2, each matching 5 bases. The germline gives CDR1 LNHNV, CDR2 YYDKDF (reference sequence). The CDR3 spans 14 residues. CDR3 loop: CAASRELGVYEQYF. The DNA for the CDR3 is TGTGCCGCCAGCAGGGAGCTGGGTGTCTACGAGCAGTACTTC. The full variable domain, rest sourced from reference TRBV15 and TRBJ2-7, is DAMVIQNPRYQVTQFGKPVTLSCSQTLNHNVMYWYQQKSSQAPKLLFHYYDKDFNNEADTPDNFQSRRPNTSFCFLDIRSPGLGDTAMYLCAASRELGVYEQYFGPGTRLTVT.

Of note for this clonotype: At one of its ends the junction is not consistent with the germline gene, which may arise from a read error. J is TRBJ2-2 and V is TRBV2; a possible D gene is TRBD2 (6 bases). Germline loops: CDR1 SNHLY, CDR2 FYNNEI. The CDR3 covers 13 residues. The CDR3 DNA is TGTGCCGGCAGTGAAAGGGAGGTGGAGGTGCTGTTTTTT. Its protein is CAGSEREVEVLFF.

This sequence joins TRBV15 and TRBJ1-2, with unresolved D. Germline V lookup: CDR1 LNHNV, CDR2 YYDKDF (reference sequence). Deletions cut 4 bases from V and 5 bases from J, with 14 bases between. The CDR3 sequence is 14 residues long. CDR3 DNA: TGTGCCACCAGCACACGGACGTCTGGGTATGGCTACACCTTC. Translation: CATSTRTSGYGYTF. Based on the CDR3 plus reference TRBV15 and TRBJ1-2, the full variable domain is DAMVIQNPRYQVTQFGKPVTLSCSQTLNHNVMYWYQQKSSQAPKLLFHYYDKDFNNEADTPDNFQSRRPNTSFCFLDIRSPGLGDTAMYLCATSTRTSGYGYTFGSGTRLTVV.